This TCR beta chain derives from a study of lymphopenia after photon versus proton radiotherapy. Findings and caveats of the study: Post-nadir diversity loss with photons came from oligoclonal expansion, particularly CD8+ Temra cells. Only patients who died were analyzed for survival; proton advantage is unproven.

Trimming shortened V by 2 bases and J by 5 bases, and 15 bases separated the two germline ends. Germline lookup yields CDR1 GTSNPN and CDR2 SVGIG (reference sequence). CDR3 length equals 15 residues. To note about this clone: Its specificity is not known.

Generated by immunoSEQ multiplex PCR, the TCRdb table keeps only in-frame clones and is missing some. Of 150,000 to 200,000 clones listed, 70% to 90% are singletons. The chain uses TRBV30 and TRBJ2-2; perhaps TRBD2 as D (5 bases). This clonotype was sampled from a man in his fifties with gastric cancer. The specimen comprised peripheral blood, sampled from a patient treated with photon-based radiotherapy. The CDR3 DNA reads TGTGCCTGGAGTACCCGGAGGCCTGGGACCGGGGAGCTGTTTTTT. Protein product: CAWSTRRPGTGELFF. Supplemented by reference TRBV30 and TRBJ2-2, the full variable domain reads SQTIHQWPATLVQPVGSPLSLECTVEGTSNPNLYWYRQAAGRGLQLLFYSVGIGQISSEVPQNLSASRPQDRQFILSSKKLLLSDSGFYLCAWSTRRPGTGELFFGEGSRLTVL.